The next 5 T cell receptor beta chains were all read from a single sample in a study of T-cell memory formation after mild COVID-19. MiXCR was run by TCRdb on the 5' RACE reads, yielding one entry per CDR3 protein. The repertoire holds 250,000 to 350,000 distinct CDR3 sequences, with 15% to 20% as singletons. The specimen sequenced was PBMCs or a T cell subset sorted from them (not recorded which). These receptors came from a man in his late teens or twenties who had mild COVID-19 (a few samples of this study predate the infection). Cell type and time point are not known.

The chain is built from TRBV29-1 and TRBJ2-3, with no clear D. The CDR3 extends over 14 amino acids. Germline CDR1 SQVTM, CDR2 ANQGSEA. V dropped 7 bases and J dropped 1 base, with 15 bases sitting between them. CDR3 in amino acids: CSAGEPAGTDTQYF. The CDR3 bases are TGCAGCGCCGGCGAGCCGGCAGGCACAGATACGCAGTATTTT.

This clonotype was observed many times. The V call is TRBV5-1, the J call TRBJ2-5; a weak D match, TRBD2 (6 bases). The V gene's germline CDR1 is SGHRS and CDR2 YFSETQ. V shed 2 bases and J shed 5 bases, with 10 bases lying between them. CDR3 length: 13 amino acids. The chain's CDR3 is CASSLTGDETQYF. The CDR3 DNA follows: TGCGCCAGCAGCTTAACGGGGGACGAGACCCAGTACTTC.

This clonotype has a count of ten or more. The chain couples TRBV6-5 to TRBJ2-7; D unclear. Germline CDR1 reads MNHEY; CDR2 reads SVGAGI. Trimming pared 0 bases from V and 0 bases from J, leaving 9 bases between. This CDR3 comprises 15 residues. CDR3: CASSYSAASSYEQYF. In DNA form, the CDR3 reads TGTGCCAGCAGTTACTCTGCAGCGAGCTCCTACGAGCAGTACTTC.

At least ten counts were recorded for this clonotype. The rearrangement links TRBV7-2 to TRBJ2-3, with D tentatively TRBD2 (6 bases). With 3 bases removed from V and 5 bases from J, the gap between germline ends came to 12 bases. In germline, CDR1 is SGHTA, CDR2 FQGNSA. The CDR3 is 14 amino acids. The CDR3 nucleotides read TGTGCCAGCAGCTTTGATAGCGGTCTAGATACGCAGTATTTT. Its translation: CASSFDSGLDTQYF.

This clonotype was seen only a few times. This chain uses TRBV24-1 with TRBJ2-1; D gene unclear. The CDR3 contains 12 residues. Per the germline V gene, CDR1 is KGHDR and CDR2 is SFDVKD. Trimming removed 5 bases at V and 9 bases at J, with 10 bases between. CDR3 coding DNA: TGTGCCACCAGTGTTACGGGTTTTGAGCAGTTCTTC. Its protein is CATSVTGFEQFF.